The 31 T cell receptor beta chains below come from one sample, sequenced in a study of post-analysis software for immune sequencing data. Unique molecular identifiers featured in each of the TCR beta cDNA libraries. TCRdb processed the PCR reads anew with MiXCR; each CDR3 protein has one entry. The sample consists of hundreds of thousands of distinct CDR3 sequences, 55% to 70% of them appearing once. Their recognized antigens are unknown. Study conclusions and caveats: With TRBV5-6, TRBV5-1 and TRBV20-1 included, about five TRBV segments were more frequent in patients than in controls.

Sequencing was done on a sample of blood. These receptors were obtained from a girl aged 2-10 years with multiple sclerosis.

This sequence joins TRBV5-1 and TRBJ2-2, with D possibly being TRBD1 (6 bases). V was shortened by 0 bases and J by 2 bases, with 14 bases between the two germline ends. This CDR3 contains 17 residues. Per the germline V gene, CDR1 is SGHRS and CDR2 is YFSETQ. CDR3 coding DNA: TGCGCCAGCAGCTTGGGAACCAGGGGAGATAACACCGGGGAGCTGTTTTTT. It specifies CASSLGTRGDNTGELFF.

This clonotype has at least ten counts. The chain couples TRBV29-1 to TRBJ2-4, with 8 bases lining up with TRBD2. Germline V gene lookup returns CDR1 SQVTM and CDR2 ANQGSEA. V was pared by 3 bases and J by 4 bases, with 5 bases of the junction left unmatched. The CDR3 consists of 14 residues. As DNA, the CDR3 is TGCAGCGTTGATGGAGCGGGGGATAAAAACATTCAGTACTTC. It encodes CSVDGAGDKNIQYF. Full variable domain (remainder filled in from reference TRBV29-1 and TRBJ2-4): SAVISQKPSRDICQRGTSLTIQCQVDSQVTMMFWYRQQPGQSLTLIATANQGSEATYESGFVIDKFPISRPNLTFSTLTVSNMSPEDSSIYLCSVDGAGDKNIQYFGAGTRLSVL.

The rearrangement joins TRBV11-3 to TRBJ2-5; D is unclear. Trimming took off 2 bases at V and 2 bases at J, with 15 bases between the two ends. The CDR3 sequence is 16 residues long. Germline lookup yields CDR1 SGHNT and CDR2 YENEEA. CDR3 nucleotide sequence: TGTGCCAGCAGCTTAAATGGCTTTCAAACACAAGAGACCCAGTACTTC. Translated: CASSLNGFQTQETQYF.

V gene TRBV2 combines with J gene TRBJ2-1; D is unresolved. The CDR3 is 15 residues long. The germline CDR1 and CDR2 sequences are SNHLY and FYNNEI. Deletions cut 3 bases from V and 3 bases from J, with 12 bases between. CDR3 nucleotide sequence: TGTGCCAGCAGTGACAGTCAGTCATTCTACAATGAGCAGTTCTTC. Protein product: CASSDSQSFYNEQFF. Full variable domain (rest looked up from reference TRBV2 and TRBJ2-1): EPEVTQTPSHQVTQMGQEVILRCVPISNHLYFYWYRQILGQKVEFLVSFYNNEISEKSEIFDDQFSVERPDGSNFTLKIRSTKLEDSAMYFCASSDSQSFYNEQFFGPGTRLTVL.

This clonotype was recorded once. The V call is TRBV27, the J call TRBJ2-1; 10 positions agree with TRBD2. The CDR3 runs 13 residues. The germline V gene encodes CDR1 MNHEY and CDR2 SMNVEV (reference sequence). Trimming at V came to 7 bases and at J to 7 bases, leaving 4 bases not matched to a gene. CDR3 nucleotides: TGTGCCAGCAATCGACTAGCGGGTAATGAGCAGTTCTTC. Protein sequence: CASNRLAGNEQFF.

The rearrangement uses TRBV12-3 or TRBV12-4 and TRBJ1-5; TRBD1 matches 7 bases. The CDR3 runs to 14 residues. The ends lost 6 bases at V and 5 bases at J; junction bases unmatched: 7. Here the CDR3 DNA reads TGTGCCAGCAGCCCTGACAGGGCGCATCAGCCCCAGCATTTT. It is translated as CASSPDRAHQPQHF.

The J gene is TRBJ2-1, the V gene TRBV6-1, with no clear D. Trimming stripped 2 bases from V and 4 bases from J, with 12 bases between. Looked up from germline, CDR1 is MNHNS and CDR2 is SASEGT. The CDR3 has 15 residues. CDR3 sequence (DNA): TGTGCCAGCAGTGAATTGAAGCAGAGGTACAATGAGCAGTTCTTC. Translating it yields CASSELKQRYNEQFF.

CDR3 sequence (DNA): TGTGCCAGCAGTGGAGATGACTCTGAAGCTTTCTTT. The encoded protein is CASSGDDSEAFF. The rearrangement uses TRBV2 and TRBJ1-1, with no clear D. CDR1 and CDR2 from the germline V gene are SNHLY and FYNNEI. This CDR3 contains 12 residues. Trimming took off 4 bases at V and 6 bases at J, with 9 bases between the two ends. The full variable domain, completed using reference TRBV2 and TRBJ1-1, is EPEVTQTPSHQVTQMGQEVILRCVPISNHLYFYWYRQILGQKVEFLVSFYNNEISEKSEIFDDQFSVERPDGSNFTLKIRSTKLEDSAMYFCASSGDDSEAFFGQGTRLTVV.

The chain uses TRBV20-1 and TRBJ2-4; D remains unclear. Trimming took 4 bases from V and 0 from J, leaving 19 bases between them. Germline-derived CDR1 and CDR2 are DFQATT and SNEGSKA (reference sequence). CDR3 size: 17 residues. The CDR3 here is CSAIRATAQLAKNIQYF. The CDR3 DNA reads TGCAGTGCTATTAGGGCGACGGCCCAGTTAGCCAAAAACATTCAGTACTTC.

This clonotype has only one observation. The rearrangement joins TRBV6-1 to TRBJ2-3, with D unclear. This CDR3 comprises 14 residues. Germline loops: CDR1 MNHNS, CDR2 SASEGT. Trimming cost V 6 bases and J 2 bases, with 12 bases left between them. As DNA, the CDR3 is TGTGCCAGCAGGGAAAGAGGCCCCACAGATACGCAGTATTTT. Translating gives CASRERGPTDTQYF.

There are a few counts of this clonotype. The rearrangement links TRBV10-3 to TRBJ1-2; 7 bases line up with TRBD1. V shed 7 bases and J 7 bases; nucleotides not matched to a gene: 9. CDR1 ENHRY and CDR2 SYGVKD come from the germline V gene. The CDR3 has 13 residues. This CDR3 is CAINHRGRFGYTF. The DNA of the CDR3 is TGTGCCATCAATCACAGGGGACGTTTTGGCTACACCTTC.

Points on this clonotype: One end of the junction does not line up with germline, which may come from a read error. V and J are TRBV25-1 and TRBJ2-1, with D possibly called TRBD1 or TRBD2 (7 bases each). Germline CDR1 reads MGHDK; CDR2 reads SYGVNS. The CDR3 contains 17 residues. CDR3 residues: CTSSEYSTGRAYNEQFF. CDR3 in DNA: TGTACCAGCAGTGAATATTCGACAGGGAGGGCCTACAATGAGCAGTTCTTC.

The J gene is TRBJ2-1, the V gene TRBV12-3 or TRBV12-4, with 8 bases that match TRBD2. The CDR3 extends over 15 amino acids. J was trimmed by 4 bases and V by 6 bases; bases with no gene match: 8. The CDR3 reads CASRPGIAGYNEQFF. The CDR3 region has the DNA TGTGCCAGCAGGCCCGGGATAGCGGGGTACAATGAGCAGTTCTTC.

Only a few counts were recorded for this clonotype. The chain uses TRBV11-2 and TRBJ2-5, with TRBD2 identical over 11 bases. Germline CDR1 reads SGHAT; CDR2 reads FQNNGV. There are 18 residues in the CDR3. V trimming: 3 bases; J trimming: 2 bases; junction bases outside the gene matches: 11. The CDR3, as DNA: TGTGCCAGCAGCTTGGGGGCTAGCGGGGGGAATTATCAAGAGACCCAGTACTTC. Its protein product is CASSLGASGGNYQETQYF.

This clonotype was picked up many times. The germline gene is not matched at one end of the junction; a read error may be the cause. The chain links TRBV5-1 to TRBJ2-7; 9 bases map to TRBD1. The CDR3 extends over 14 amino acids. Germline loops: CDR1 SGHRS, CDR2 YFSETQ. CDR3 loop: CASSSGTGTYEQYF. The CDR3 DNA sequence: TGTGCCAGCAGTTCCGGGACAGGGACCTACGAGCAGTACTTC.

The V and J genes are TRBV29-1 and TRBJ2-3; 9 positions agree with TRBD2. This CDR3 has 15 amino acids. Per the germline V gene, CDR1 is SQVTM and CDR2 is ANQGSEA. The junction had 8 bases not matched to a gene; V was cut back by 5 bases and J by 2 bases. CDR3 bases: TGCAGCGTTTTGACTAGCGGAACATTCACAGATACGCAGTATTTT. It yields the protein CSVLTSGTFTDTQYF.

V usage is TRBV20-1 and J usage is TRBJ2-3, with 8 nucleotides matching TRBD2. The CDR3 extends over 13 amino acids. The germline V gene has CDR1 DFQATT and CDR2 SNEGSKA (reference sequence). The CDR3, as DNA: TGCTCTCGGCGGGGGGCGGTTACAGATACGCAGTATTTT. It specifies CSRRGAVTDTQYF.

This chain links TRBV11-2 with TRBJ2-5; D is ambiguous. The better agreement between TRBJ2-7 and the DNA end casts doubt on the J call. Germline CDR1 reads SGHAT; CDR2 reads FQNNGV. The length of the CDR3 is 12 residues. CDR3 sequence: CASSGSQREQYF. Here the CDR3 DNA reads TGTGCCAGCAGCGGGTCACAGCGCGAGCAGTACTTC.

This chain connects TRBV14 to TRBJ2-1, with a weak D call TRBD2 (6 bases). The CDR3 is made up of 16 amino acids. The V end was cut by 4 bases, the J end by 4 bases, with 17 bases between. Germline CDR1 is SGHDN and CDR2 is FVKESK. CDR3 in amino acids: CASSPRIGGGYNEQFF. The DNA for the CDR3 is TGTGCCAGCAGCCCACGGATAGGCGGAGGGTACAATGAGCAGTTCTTC.

This clonotype was seen a single time. V and J are TRBV21-1 and TRBJ2-3; TRBD1, the table's D call, lacks a check against the DNA. TRBV21-1 is an annotated pseudogene. The CDR3 is 18 residues long. The chain's CDR3 is CASSKGYEGFGLTDTQYF. The DNA of the CDR3 is TGTGCCAGCAGCAAAGGTTACGAGGGGTTTGGGCTCACAGATACGCAGTATTTT.

The CDR3 loop is CASSRGPGDEQFF. In nucleotides, the CDR3 is TGTGCCAGCAGCCGTGGTCCGGGGGATGAGCAGTTCTTC. V and J are TRBV7-2 and TRBJ2-1; D perhaps matches TRBD2 (6 bases). Germline assignment: CDR1 SGHTA and CDR2 FQGNSA. The V end was cut by 5 bases, the J end by 8 bases, with 13 bases between. This CDR3 has 13 amino acids.

The rearrangement uses TRBV7-2 and TRBJ1-2; D is ambiguous. The CDR3 has 16 amino acids. Between the trimmed V and J ends, which lost 4 bases and 7 bases, there was a span of 22 bases. Germline V gives CDR1 SGHTA, CDR2 FQGNSA. Here the CDR3 DNA reads TGTGCCAGCAGCTCCAGGACGGCGGCCCTGGGGAGTGGCTACACCTTC. Its protein is CASSSRTAALGSGYTF.

This clonotype was observed a handful of times. The V and J genes are TRBV5-1 and TRBJ2-3; D ambiguous. The CDR3 loop spans 13 amino acids. Germline CDR1 is SGHRS and CDR2 is YFSETQ. Between the trimmed V and J ends, which lost 3 bases and 5 bases, there was a span of 10 bases. CDR3 DNA sequence: TGCGCCAGCAGCTCGCCCCTTCAAGATACGCAGTATTTT. Protein sequence: CASSSPLQDTQYF.

This clonotype was seen only a few times. The chain has TRBV2 and TRBJ1-1; D not resolved. CDR3 length: 13 amino acids. Between the trimmed V and J ends, which lost 5 bases and 1 base, there was a span of 8 bases. Germline V gene sequence: CDR1 SNHLY, CDR2 FYNNEI. The CDR3 is CASSFGPNTEAFF. In DNA, the CDR3 is TGTGCCAGCAGTTTCGGCCCGAACACTGAAGCTTTCTTT.

The chain couples TRBV30 to TRBJ1-6; the D is unclear. Trimming left V 2 bases short and J 6 bases short, with 17 bases between. Per the germline V gene, CDR1 is GTSNPN and CDR2 is SVGIG (reference sequence). This CDR3 region has 16 residues. The CDR3 spells CAWSLSRGRSNSPLHF. The CDR3, as DNA: TGTGCCTGGAGTCTCAGCCGAGGGAGGTCTAATTCACCCCTCCACTTT.

This clonotype was observed a few times. The CDR3 coding sequence is TGTGCCAGCAGCACCGGGACTACCTCCTACGAGCAGTACTTC. This codes for CASSTGTTSYEQYF. This chain links TRBV6-6 with TRBJ2-7, with 7 bases that match TRBD2. This CDR3 spans 14 amino acids. Germline V gene sequence: CDR1 MNHNY, CDR2 SVGAGI (reference sequence). V lost 6 bases to trimming and J lost 0 bases; unmatched junction nucleotides: 5.

This chain joins TRBV5-1 and TRBJ2-3; the D gene could be TRBD1 or TRBD2 (5 bases each). V was trimmed by 0 bases and J by 1 base, leaving 12 bases between them. The CDR3 is made up of 16 amino acids. In germline, CDR1 is SGHRS, CDR2 YFSETQ. CDR3 amino acids: CASSLGLVGGTDTQYF. The CDR3 DNA sequence: TGCGCCAGCAGCTTGGGTCTGGTGGGGGGCACAGATACGCAGTATTTT.

The chain employs TRBV20-1 and TRBJ1-5; TRBD1 agrees at 8 bases. From germline, CDR1 is DFQATT and CDR2 SNEGSKA (reference sequence). There are 15 residues in the CDR3. After removal of 1 base from V and 5 bases from J, the junction contained 7 bases not matched to a gene. CDR3 residues: CSARVAGQGHQPQHF. CDR3 in DNA: TGCAGTGCTAGAGTCGCAGGACAGGGCCATCAGCCCCAGCATTTT.

A remark on this clonotype: Germline and junction disagree at one end, which may indicate a read error. The chain joins TRBV6-5 to TRBJ1-1; D is ambiguous. CDR3 length equals 12 residues. CDR1 and CDR2 (germline): MNHEY, SVGAGI. The CDR3 loop is CASSHSNHEAFF. The CDR3 DNA reads TGTGCCAGCAGTCACTCGAATCATGAAGCTTTCTTT.

The chain combines TRBV20-1 with TRBJ2-1; either TRBD1 or TRBD2 may fit D (5 bases each). Per the germline V gene, CDR1 is DFQATT and CDR2 is SNEGSKA (reference sequence). The CDR3 is 16 residues long. V was pared by 2 bases and J by 8 bases, with 22 bases between. The CDR3 bases are TGCAGTGCTAGACATCAGGGAAGCCGGGAAAGGGATGAGCAGTTCTTC. Amino acid sequence: CSARHQGSRERDEQFF.

As to this clonotype: A much larger clone differs from this one at a single base, so this may be a read error. The V and J genes are TRBV4-3 and TRBJ2-5, with 7 bases fitting TRBD1. Germline loops: CDR1 LGHNA, CDR2 YSLEER. The CDR3 covers 14 residues. In DNA, the CDR3 is TGCGCCGGCAGCCAAGCGACAGGGTCATGGACCCAGTACTTC. This translates into CAGSQATGSWTQYF.